The source of this T cell receptor beta chain is a study of blood T cell repertoires in COVID-19. Study information: Researchers got acute and convalescent COVID-19 samples from the United States, Italy and Spain. T cells, B-cell-depleted T cells, or PBMCs provided the cDNA or gDNA that served as material.

The germline V and J ends were trimmed by 4 bases and 6 bases, with 16 bases remaining between them. The germline V gene has CDR1 SGHDN and CDR2 FVKESK. CDR3 length equals 16 residues. Original methodology: Estimation of nucleated cell counts relied on the amplification of reference gene primers. Method: immunoSEQ multiplex PCR; TCRdb's copy keeps in-frame clones and lacks some. V and J calls and clone size are those listed in that table; D and trimming were worked out from the DNA. The sample has approximately 230,000 clones, approximately 82% seen once. The specimen was peripheral blood. The chain couples TRBV14 to TRBJ1-6; D might be TRBD1 (6 bases). The source of this sequence is a man older than 75 with acute or convalescent COVID-19. As DNA, the CDR3 is TGTGCCAGCAGCCGCCGTACAGGGCTGTTTAATTCACCCCTCCACTTT. This encodes CASSRRTGLFNSPLHF.